Reported below is one TCR beta chain. TCRdb's copy holds only in-frame clones and misses some; the assay was immunoSEQ multiplex PCR. The table includes over 85,000 clones, about 85% detected once. The data derive from a study of blood T cell repertoires in COVID-19. The germline V and J ends were trimmed by 5 bases and 4 bases, with 17 bases remaining between them. There are 14 residues in the CDR3. In germline, CDR1 is SQVTM, CDR2 ANQGSEA. The chain employs TRBV29-1 and TRBJ2-5; D is possibly TRBD1 (5 bases). The sample comprised peripheral blood. The sequence was obtained from an elderly man with acute or convalescent COVID-19. CDR3 region: CSVPWPQGRETQYF. As DNA, the CDR3 is TGCAGCGTTCCCTGGCCCCAGGGAAGAGAGACCCAGTACTTC.